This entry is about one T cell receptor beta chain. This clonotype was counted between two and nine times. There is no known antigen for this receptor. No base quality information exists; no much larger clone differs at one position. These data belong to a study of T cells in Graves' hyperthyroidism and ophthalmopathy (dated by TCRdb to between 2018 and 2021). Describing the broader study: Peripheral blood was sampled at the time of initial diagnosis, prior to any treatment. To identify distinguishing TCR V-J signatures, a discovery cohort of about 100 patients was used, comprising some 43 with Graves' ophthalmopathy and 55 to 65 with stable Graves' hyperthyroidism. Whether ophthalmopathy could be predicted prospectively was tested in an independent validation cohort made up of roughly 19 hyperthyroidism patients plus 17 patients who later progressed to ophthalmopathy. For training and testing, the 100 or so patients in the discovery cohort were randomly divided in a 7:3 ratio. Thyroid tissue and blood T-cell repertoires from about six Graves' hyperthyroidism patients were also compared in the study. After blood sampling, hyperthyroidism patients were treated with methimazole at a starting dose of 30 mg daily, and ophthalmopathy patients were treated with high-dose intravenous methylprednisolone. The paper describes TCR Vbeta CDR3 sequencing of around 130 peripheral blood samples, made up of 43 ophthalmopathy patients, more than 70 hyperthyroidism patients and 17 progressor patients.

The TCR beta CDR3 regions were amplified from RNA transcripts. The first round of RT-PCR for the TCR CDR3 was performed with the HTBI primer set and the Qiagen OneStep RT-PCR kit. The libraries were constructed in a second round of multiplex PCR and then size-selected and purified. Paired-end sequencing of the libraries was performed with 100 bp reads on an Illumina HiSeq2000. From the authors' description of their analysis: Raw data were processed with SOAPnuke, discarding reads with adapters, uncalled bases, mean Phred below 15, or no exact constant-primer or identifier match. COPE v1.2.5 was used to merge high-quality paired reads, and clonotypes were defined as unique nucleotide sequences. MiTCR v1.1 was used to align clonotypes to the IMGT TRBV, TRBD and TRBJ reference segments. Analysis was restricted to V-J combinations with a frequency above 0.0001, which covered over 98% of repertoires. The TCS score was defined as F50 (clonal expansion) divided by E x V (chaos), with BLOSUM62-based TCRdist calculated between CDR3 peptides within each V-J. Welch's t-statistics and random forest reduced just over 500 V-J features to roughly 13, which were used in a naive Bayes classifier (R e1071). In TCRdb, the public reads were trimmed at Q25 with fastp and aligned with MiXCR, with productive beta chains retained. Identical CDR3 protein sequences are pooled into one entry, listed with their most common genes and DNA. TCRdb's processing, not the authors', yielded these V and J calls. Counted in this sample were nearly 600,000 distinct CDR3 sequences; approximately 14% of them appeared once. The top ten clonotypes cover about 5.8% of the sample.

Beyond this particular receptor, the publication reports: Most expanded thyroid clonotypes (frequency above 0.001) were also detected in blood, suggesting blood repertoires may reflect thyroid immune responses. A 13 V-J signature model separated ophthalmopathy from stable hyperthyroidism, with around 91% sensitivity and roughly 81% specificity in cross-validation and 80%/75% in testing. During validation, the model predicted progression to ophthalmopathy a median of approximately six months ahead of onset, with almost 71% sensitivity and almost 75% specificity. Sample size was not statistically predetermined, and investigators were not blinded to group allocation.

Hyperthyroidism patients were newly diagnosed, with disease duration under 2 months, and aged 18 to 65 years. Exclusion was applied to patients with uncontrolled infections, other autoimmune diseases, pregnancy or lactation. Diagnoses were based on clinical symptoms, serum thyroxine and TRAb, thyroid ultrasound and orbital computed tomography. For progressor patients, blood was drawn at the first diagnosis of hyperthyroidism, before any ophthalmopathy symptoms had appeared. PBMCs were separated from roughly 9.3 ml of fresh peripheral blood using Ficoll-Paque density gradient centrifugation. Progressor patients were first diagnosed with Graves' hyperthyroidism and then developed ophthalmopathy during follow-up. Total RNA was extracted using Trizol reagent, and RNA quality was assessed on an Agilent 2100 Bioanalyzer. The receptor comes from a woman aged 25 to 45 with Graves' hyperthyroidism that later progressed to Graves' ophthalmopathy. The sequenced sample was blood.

The CDR3 region has the sequence CASSQDGGEQYF. The DNA is TGCGCCAGCAGCCAAGATGGGGGAGAGCAGTACTTC. The V gene is TRBV4-1 and the J gene is TRBJ2-7; the D gene is possibly TRBD1 or TRBD2, each agreeing over 5 bases. In the germline V gene, CDR1 corresponds to MGHRA and CDR2 to YSYEKL. The CDR3 sequence holds 12 residues, the cysteine and phenylalanine included. The kept DNA is CDR3 alone, 36 bases in frame from the first base. V is reduced by 0 bases and J by 7 bases, leaving a spacing of 7 bases between them.